This T cell receptor beta chain was sequenced during a study of blood T cell repertoires in COVID-19. Study-wide background: Acute-phase and convalescent COVID-19 samples originated in the United States, Italy and Spain. T cells, B-cell-depleted T cells, or PBMCs supplied cDNA or gDNA.

CDR3 length: 14 amino acids. With 7 bases clipped from V and 5 bases from J, the junction kept 10 bases outside the gene matches. The V gene's germline CDR1 is MNHEY and CDR2 SVGAGI. Residents of 24 US areas, aged about 18 to 95 years, made up the participants. This clone was detected only once. In the original workflow: Counts of nucleated cells, estimated from reference gene primer amplification, were obtained. Libraries were prepared by immunoSEQ multiplex PCR; TCRdb keeps only in-frame clonotypes and omits some of them. D and trimming come from the DNA, and the V and J calls and clone size come from that table. This sample has 150,000 or so clones, with approximately 80% found just once.

Sequencing was performed on PBMCs or T cells enriched from blood (not recorded which). This chain links TRBV6-5 with TRBJ2-7, with 8 positions matching TRBD1. This receptor was obtained from a woman aged 55-69 years who had recovered from COVID-19. CDR3 sequence reads: CASTPGGSFHEQYF. The CDR3 DNA is TGTGCCAGCACCCCAGGGGGCAGTTTCCACGAGCAGTACTTC.